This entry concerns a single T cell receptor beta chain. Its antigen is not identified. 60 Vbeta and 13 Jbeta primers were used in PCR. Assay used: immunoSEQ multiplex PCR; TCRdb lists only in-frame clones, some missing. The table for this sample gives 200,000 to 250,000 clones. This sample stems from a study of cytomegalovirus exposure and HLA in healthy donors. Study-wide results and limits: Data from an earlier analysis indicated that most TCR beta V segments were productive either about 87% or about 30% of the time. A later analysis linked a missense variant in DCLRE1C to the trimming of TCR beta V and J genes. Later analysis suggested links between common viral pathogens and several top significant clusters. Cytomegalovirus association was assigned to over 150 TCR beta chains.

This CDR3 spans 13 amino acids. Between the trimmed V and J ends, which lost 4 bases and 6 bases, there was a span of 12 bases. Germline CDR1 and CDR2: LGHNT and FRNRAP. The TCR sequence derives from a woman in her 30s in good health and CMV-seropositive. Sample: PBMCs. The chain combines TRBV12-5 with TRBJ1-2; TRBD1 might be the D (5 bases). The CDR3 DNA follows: TGTGCTAGTGGTTCGGGGGGTAGGAATGGCTACACCTTC. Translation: CASGSGGRNGYTF.